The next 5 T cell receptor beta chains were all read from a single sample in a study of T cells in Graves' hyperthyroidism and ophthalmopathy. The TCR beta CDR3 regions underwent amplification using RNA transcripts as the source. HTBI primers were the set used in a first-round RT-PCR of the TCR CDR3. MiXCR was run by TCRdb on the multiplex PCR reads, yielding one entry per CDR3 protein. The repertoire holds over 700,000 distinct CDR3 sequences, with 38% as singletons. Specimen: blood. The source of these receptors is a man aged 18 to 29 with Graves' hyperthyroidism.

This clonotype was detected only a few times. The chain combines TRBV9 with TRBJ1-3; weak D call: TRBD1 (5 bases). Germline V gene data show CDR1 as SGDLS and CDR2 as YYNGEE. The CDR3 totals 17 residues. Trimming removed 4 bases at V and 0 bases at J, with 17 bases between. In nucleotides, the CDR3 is TGTGCCAGCAGCCAAGGGGCGAATACCCACTCTGGAAACACCATATATTTT. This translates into CASSQGANTHSGNTIYF.

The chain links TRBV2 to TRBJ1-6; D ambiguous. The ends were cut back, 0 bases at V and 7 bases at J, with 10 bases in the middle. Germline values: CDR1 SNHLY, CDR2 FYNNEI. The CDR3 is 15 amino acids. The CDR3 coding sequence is TGTGCCAGCAGTGAAGCTAGCGGGCGGAATTCACCCCTCCACTTT. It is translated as CASSEASGRNSPLHF. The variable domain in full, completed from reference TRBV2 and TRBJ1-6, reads EPEVTQTPSHQVTQMGQEVILRCVPISNHLYFYWYRQILGQKVEFLVSFYNNEISEKSEIFDDQFSVERPDGSNFTLKIRSTKLEDSAMYFCASSEASGRNSPLHFGNGTRLTVT.

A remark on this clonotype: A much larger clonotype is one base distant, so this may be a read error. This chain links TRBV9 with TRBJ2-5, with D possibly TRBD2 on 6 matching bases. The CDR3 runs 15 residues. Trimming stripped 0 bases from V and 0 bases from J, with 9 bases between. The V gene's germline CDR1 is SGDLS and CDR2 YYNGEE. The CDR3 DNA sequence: TGTGCCAGCAGCGTAGTGGCGGGGCACCAAGAGACCCAGTACTTC. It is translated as CASSVVAGHQETQYF.

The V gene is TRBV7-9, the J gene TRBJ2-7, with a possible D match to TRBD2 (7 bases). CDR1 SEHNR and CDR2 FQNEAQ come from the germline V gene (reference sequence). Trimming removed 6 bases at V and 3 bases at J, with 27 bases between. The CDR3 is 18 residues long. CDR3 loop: CASSSTGEGGPVLYEQYF. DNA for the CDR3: TGTGCCAGCAGTTCCACTGGGGAGGGGGGGCCCGTTCTCTACGAGCAGTACTTC.

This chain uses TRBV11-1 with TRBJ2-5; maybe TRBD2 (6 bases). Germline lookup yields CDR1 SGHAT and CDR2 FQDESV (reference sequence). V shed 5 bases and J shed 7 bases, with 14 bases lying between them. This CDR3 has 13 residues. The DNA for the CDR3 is TGTGCCAGCAGCAACGGGGCGCGGGGGACCCAGTACTTC. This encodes CASSNGARGTQYF.